This is a list of T cell receptor beta chains from one sample in a study of shared clonotypes between healthy human individuals. Repertoires were generated with immunoSEQ multiplex PCR, while TCRdb's copy carries only in-frame clones and drops some. The table lists about 1 million clones, around 76% of them singletons. The specimen was memory CD4+ T cells sorted from blood. These receptors were obtained from a man younger than 35 in good health. Both conserved end residues are part of each CDR3. The D gene is left open where the match is weak. Where a row states a size, it is once, few, many or the class of an expanded clone; other rows omit it.

clone_size: NA; v_call: TRBV4-1; cdr3_length: 17; j_call: TRBJ1-2; d_call: NA; cdr3_aa: CASSQTQGGWANYGYTF; cdr3_nt: TGCGCCAGCAGCCAAACACAGGGAGGGTGGGCTAACTATGGCTACACCTTC
clone_size: NA; v_call: TRBV7-2; cdr3_length: 17; j_call: TRBJ2-7; d_call: NA; cdr3_aa: CASSPTPDGGYSYEQYF; cdr3_nt: TGTGCCAGCAGCCCGACTCCAGACGGAGGATACTCCTACGAGCAGTACTTC
clone_size: few; v_call: TRBV30; cdr3_length: 13; j_call: TRBJ1-1; d_call: NA; cdr3_aa: CAWSQQGRTEAFF; cdr3_nt: TGTGCCTGGAGTCAACAGGGACGTACTGAAGCTTTCTTT
clone_size: few; v_call: TRBV11-3; cdr3_length: 15; j_call: TRBJ2-1; d_call: TRBD2; cdr3_aa: CASSLTSGGMGEQFF; cdr3_nt: TGTGCCAGCAGCCTGACTAGCGGGGGGATGGGGGAGCAGTTCTTC
clone_size: NA; v_call: TRBV29-1; cdr3_length: 10; j_call: TRBJ2-3; d_call: NA; cdr3_aa: CSVASDTQYF; cdr3_nt: TGCAGCGTCGCGTCGGATACGCAGTATTTT
clone_size: few; v_call: TRBV9; cdr3_length: 15; j_call: TRBJ1-5; d_call: NA; cdr3_aa: CASSAQGLDNQPQHF; cdr3_nt: TGTGCCAGCAGCGCTCAGGGACTCGACAATCAGCCCCAGCATTTT
clone_size: once; v_call: TRBV6-5; cdr3_length: 14; j_call: TRBJ2-1; d_call: TRBD2; cdr3_aa: CASSRIAGYNEQFF; cdr3_nt: TGTGCCAGCAGCCGGATAGCGGGATACAATGAGCAGTTCTTC
clone_size: few; v_call: TRBV11-2; cdr3_length: 15; j_call: TRBJ2-5; d_call: TRBD1; cdr3_aa: CASSPSYRGQETQYF; cdr3_nt: TGTGCCAGCAGCCCATCTTACAGGGGCCAAGAGACCCAGTACTTC
clone_size: NA; v_call: TRBV4-1; cdr3_length: 15; j_call: TRBJ2-2; d_call: NA; cdr3_aa: CASSQEGFRAGWLFF; cdr3_nt: TGCGCCAGCAGCCAAGAAGGTTTTAGGGCAGGGTGGTTGTTTTTT
clone_size: NA; v_call: TRBV2; cdr3_length: 12; j_call: TRBJ1-3; d_call: NA; cdr3_aa: CASSGQENTIYF; cdr3_nt: TGTGCCAGCAGTGGGCAGGAAAACACCATATATTTT
clone_size: NA; v_call: TRBV30; cdr3_length: 13; j_call: TRBJ1-2; d_call: NA; cdr3_aa: CAWSRGSWAGYTF; cdr3_nt: TGTGCCTGGAGTCGTGGGAGTTGGGCAGGCTACACCTTC
clone_size: NA; v_call: TRBV9; cdr3_length: 13; j_call: TRBJ2-1; d_call: NA; cdr3_aa: CASSVVSFHEQFF; cdr3_nt: TGTGCCAGCAGCGTAGTGAGTTTCCATGAGCAGTTCTTC
clone_size: once; v_call: TRBV5-1; cdr3_length: 15; j_call: TRBJ1-1; d_call: TRBD1; cdr3_aa: CASSLTGEYNTEAFF; cdr3_nt: TGCGCCAGCAGCTTGACAGGGGAATATAACACTGAAGCTTTCTTT
clone_size: NA; v_call: TRBV19; cdr3_length: 11; j_call: TRBJ1-2; d_call: NA; cdr3_aa: CASSKYYGYTF; cdr3_nt: TGTGCCAGTAGCAAATACTATGGCTACACCTTC
clone_size: NA; v_call: TRBV19; cdr3_length: 15; j_call: TRBJ2-5; d_call: TRBD2; cdr3_aa: CASRASGGYQETQYF; cdr3_nt: TGTGCCAGTAGGGCTAGCGGGGGTTACCAAGAGACCCAGTACTTC
clone_size: NA; v_call: TRBV5-1; cdr3_length: 16; j_call: TRBJ2-1; d_call: NA; cdr3_aa: CASSLTNPSSYNEQFF; cdr3_nt: TGCGCCAGCAGCTTGACCAACCCGAGCTCCTACAATGAGCAGTTCTTC
clone_size: NA; v_call: TRBV9; cdr3_length: 15; j_call: TRBJ1-4; d_call: TRBD1; cdr3_aa: CASSGGTGGNEKLFF; cdr3_nt: TGTGCCAGCAGCGGCGGGACAGGTGGTAATGAAAAACTGTTTTTT
clone_size: once; v_call: TRBV6-5; cdr3_length: 14; j_call: TRBJ2-3; d_call: TRBD1; cdr3_aa: CASRLGTATDTQYF; cdr3_nt: TGTGCCAGCAGGCTCGGGACAGCCACAGATACGCAGTATTTT
clone_size: NA; v_call: TRBV5-1; cdr3_length: 15; j_call: TRBJ2-1; d_call: TRBD2; cdr3_aa: CASSSGLAGYNEQFF; cdr3_nt: TGCGCCAGCAGCTCAGGACTAGCGGGATACAATGAGCAGTTCTTC
clone_size: many; v_call: TRBV7-9; cdr3_length: 17; j_call: TRBJ1-2; d_call: NA; cdr3_aa: CASSSEYMRGWIYGYTF; cdr3_nt: TGTGCCAGCAGCTCAGAGTATATGCGGGGGTGGATCTATGGCTACACCTTC
clone_size: NA; v_call: TRBV19; cdr3_length: 15; j_call: TRBJ1-2; d_call: NA; cdr3_aa: CASSTTYGNGYGYTF; cdr3_nt: TGTGCCAGTAGTACCACCTACGGGAACGGGTATGGCTACACCTTC
clone_size: NA; v_call: TRBV7-9; cdr3_length: 17; j_call: TRBJ2-5; d_call: TRBD2; cdr3_aa: CASSLKLGLAGKETQYF; cdr3_nt: TGTGCCAGCAGCTTAAAATTAGGACTAGCGGGGAAAGAGACCCAGTACTTC
clone_size: NA; v_call: TRBV5-1; cdr3_length: 16; j_call: TRBJ1-6; d_call: TRBD1; cdr3_aa: CASSPEAGQKNSPLHF; cdr3_nt: TGCGCCAGCAGCCCCGAAGCGGGACAGAAGAATTCACCCCTCCACTTT
clone_size: NA; v_call: TRBV11-2; cdr3_length: 16; j_call: TRBJ1-2; d_call: NA; cdr3_aa: CASSLGGSSTNYGYTF; cdr3_nt: TGTGCCAGCAGCTTAGGGGGCAGCAGTACTAACTATGGCTACACCTTC
clone_size: NA; v_call: TRBV5-1; cdr3_length: 16; j_call: TRBJ2-2; d_call: NA; cdr3_aa: CASSPQGGTKVGELFF; cdr3_nt: TGCGCCAGCAGCCCCCAAGGGGGTACTAAGGTCGGGGAGCTGTTTTTT
clone_size: few; v_call: TRBV27; cdr3_length: 15; j_call: TRBJ1-4; d_call: TRBD1; cdr3_aa: CASSPGTAINEKLFF; cdr3_nt: TGTGCCAGCAGTCCGGGGACAGCGATTAATGAAAAACTGTTTTTT
clone_size: NA; v_call: TRBV21-1; cdr3_length: 21; j_call: TRBJ1-1; d_call: NA; cdr3_aa: CASSAARPPGQGAWGWTEAFF; cdr3_nt: TGTGCCAGCAGCGCTGCCCGACCTCCGGGACAGGGGGCGTGGGGGTGGACTGAAGCTTTCTTT
clone_size: few; v_call: TRBV5-1; cdr3_length: 11; j_call: TRBJ2-1; d_call: NA; cdr3_aa: CASSLMNEQFF; cdr3_nt: TGCGCCAGCAGCTTGATGAATGAGCAGTTCTTC
clone_size: once; v_call: TRBV6-5; cdr3_length: 13; j_call: TRBJ1-4; d_call: TRBD1; cdr3_aa: CATATGGNEKLFF; cdr3_nt: TGTGCCACCGCGACAGGGGGGAATGAAAAACTGTTTTTT
clone_size: NA; v_call: TRBV7-7; cdr3_length: 15; j_call: TRBJ1-4; d_call: TRBD1; cdr3_aa: CASSLEDRGTEKLFF; cdr3_nt: TGTGCTAGCAGCTTAGAGGACAGGGGGACTGAAAAACTGTTTTTT
clone_size: NA; v_call: TRBV7-9; cdr3_length: 15; j_call: TRBJ1-6; d_call: NA; cdr3_aa: CASSPPGGYNSPLHF; cdr3_nt: TGTGCCAGCAGCCCGCCGGGGGGATATAATTCACCCCTCCACTTT
clone_size: NA; v_call: TRBV19; cdr3_length: 15; j_call: TRBJ1-5; d_call: NA; cdr3_aa: CASSLASGGNQPQHF; cdr3_nt: TGTGCCAGTAGTCTGGCGTCCGGGGGCAATCAGCCCCAGCATTTT
clone_size: NA; v_call: TRBV5-1; cdr3_length: 15; j_call: TRBJ1-2; d_call: NA; cdr3_aa: CASSSRIYREAGYTF; cdr3_nt: TGCGCCAGCAGCTCACGGATATACAGGGAGGCGGGCTACACCTTC
clone_size: NA; v_call: TRBV5-1; cdr3_length: 15; j_call: TRBJ2-5; d_call: NA; cdr3_aa: CASSLGYDRQETQYF; cdr3_nt: TGCGCCAGCAGCTTGGGATATGACAGACAAGAGACCCAGTACTTC
clone_size: NA; v_call: TRBV6-1; cdr3_length: 15; j_call: TRBJ1-6; d_call: NA; cdr3_aa: CASWQGNSYNSPLHF; cdr3_nt: TGTGCCAGCTGGCAGGGGAACTCCTATAATTCACCCCTCCACTTT
clone_size: many; v_call: TRBV19; cdr3_length: 13; j_call: TRBJ1-2; d_call: NA; cdr3_aa: CASRKREGDGYTF; cdr3_nt: TGTGCCAGTAGAAAACGGGAAGGGGATGGCTACACCTTC
clone_size: NA; v_call: TRBV11-2; cdr3_length: 14; j_call: TRBJ2-7; d_call: NA; cdr3_aa: CASSLERGINEQYF; cdr3_nt: TGTGCCAGCAGCTTAGAAAGGGGAATCAACGAGCAGTACTTC
clone_size: NA; v_call: TRBV6-5; cdr3_length: 13; j_call: TRBJ2-5; d_call: NA; cdr3_aa: CASSYSSQETQYF; cdr3_nt: TGTGCCAGCAGTTACTCGTCCCAAGAGACCCAGTACTTC
clone_size: NA; v_call: TRBV25-1; cdr3_length: 15; j_call: TRBJ1-2; d_call: NA; cdr3_aa: CASSESGPRNYGYTF; cdr3_nt: TGTGCCAGCAGTGAATCCGGACCACGTAACTATGGCTACACCTTC
clone_size: NA; v_call: TRBV6-5; cdr3_length: 13; j_call: TRBJ1-2; d_call: NA; cdr3_aa: CASRGDRNYGYTF; cdr3_nt: TGTGCCAGCAGGGGTGACCGAAACTATGGCTACACCTTC
clone_size: NA; v_call: TRBV30; cdr3_length: 13; j_call: TRBJ2-5; d_call: NA; cdr3_aa: CAWSVILAETQYF; cdr3_nt: TGTGCCTGGAGTGTCATCTTGGCAGAGACCCAGTACTTC
clone_size: NA; v_call: TRBV5-1; cdr3_length: 14; j_call: TRBJ2-7; d_call: NA; cdr3_aa: CASSSTNPSYEQYF; cdr3_nt: TGCGCCAGCAGCTCCACCAACCCCTCCTACGAGCAGTACTTC
clone_size: NA; v_call: TRBV18; cdr3_length: 14; j_call: TRBJ1-2; d_call: NA; cdr3_aa: CASSSAGGNYGYTF; cdr3_nt: TGTGCCAGCTCTTCGGCCGGAGGGAACTATGGCTACACCTTC
clone_size: many; v_call: TRBV6-6; cdr3_length: 14; j_call: TRBJ2-3; d_call: NA; cdr3_aa: CASSYFASADTQYF; cdr3_nt: TGTGCCAGCAGTTACTTTGCCTCGGCAGATACGCAGTATTTT
clone_size: NA; v_call: TRBV30; cdr3_length: 12; j_call: TRBJ1-1; d_call: NA; cdr3_aa: CAWTDSYTEAFF; cdr3_nt: TGTGCCTGGACCGACAGTTACACTGAAGCTTTCTTT
clone_size: NA; v_call: TRBV2; cdr3_length: 14; j_call: TRBJ2-2; d_call: TRBD1; cdr3_aa: CASSATTGGGELFF; cdr3_nt: TGTGCCAGCAGCGCAACCACAGGGGGCGGGGAGCTGTTTTTT
clone_size: NA; v_call: TRBV28; cdr3_length: 15; j_call: TRBJ1-1; d_call: NA; cdr3_aa: CASSLQTGLNTEAFF; cdr3_nt: TGTGCCAGCAGTTTACAGACAGGTTTGAACACTGAAGCTTTCTTT
clone_size: NA; v_call: TRBV30; cdr3_length: 12; j_call: TRBJ2-7; d_call: NA; cdr3_aa: CAWNRGGDEQYF; cdr3_nt: TGTGCCTGGAACCGAGGGGGGGACGAGCAGTACTTC
clone_size: once; v_call: TRBV4-1; cdr3_length: 15; j_call: TRBJ2-3; d_call: NA; cdr3_aa: CASSLPSVSTDTQYF; cdr3_nt: TGCGCCAGCAGCCTCCCCTCTGTGAGCACAGATACGCAGTATTTT
clone_size: NA; v_call: TRBV2; cdr3_length: 13; j_call: TRBJ2-1; d_call: TRBD2; cdr3_aa: CASGTIHGNEQFF; cdr3_nt: TGTGCCAGCGGGACTATCCATGGGAATGAGCAGTTCTTC
clone_size: NA; v_call: TRBV21-1; cdr3_length: 16; j_call: TRBJ1-1; d_call: NA; cdr3_aa: CASSKTRPGYDTEAFF; cdr3_nt: TGTGCCAGCAGCAAAACCAGGCCAGGGTATGACACTGAAGCTTTCTTT
clone_size: NA; v_call: TRBV28; cdr3_length: 16; j_call: TRBJ2-7; d_call: TRBD1; cdr3_aa: CASSSPGQYSSYEQYF; cdr3_nt: TGTGCCAGCAGCTCCCCGGGACAGTACTCCTCCTACGAGCAGTACTTC
clone_size: NA; v_call: TRBV5-1; cdr3_length: 15; j_call: TRBJ1-5; d_call: NA; cdr3_aa: CASSLDGDSNQPQHF; cdr3_nt: TGCGCCAGCAGCTTGGATGGCGATAGCAATCAGCCCCAGCATTTT
clone_size: NA; v_call: TRBV30; cdr3_length: 11; j_call: TRBJ2-1; d_call: NA; cdr3_aa: CAWSVGPKQFF; cdr3_nt: TGTGCCTGGAGTGTGGGACCTAAGCAGTTCTTC
clone_size: NA; v_call: TRBV2; cdr3_length: 16; j_call: TRBJ2-1; d_call: TRBD1; cdr3_aa: CASTRLQGPGNNEQFF; cdr3_nt: TGTGCCAGCACCCGGTTACAGGGGCCGGGGAACAATGAGCAGTTCTTC
clone_size: NA; v_call: TRBV29-1; cdr3_length: 12; j_call: TRBJ1-1; d_call: NA; cdr3_aa: CSVNRADTEAFF; cdr3_nt: TGCAGCGTGAACAGGGCGGACACTGAAGCTTTCTTT
clone_size: few; v_call: TRBV6-1; cdr3_length: 14; j_call: TRBJ1-2; d_call: NA; cdr3_aa: CASSEGREGYGYTF; cdr3_nt: TGTGCCAGCAGTGAGGGCAGGGAGGGATATGGCTACACCTTC